The rows below give T cell receptor beta chains drawn from one sample of a study of CD8 T cell repertoires and HIV-1 epitope variants. The repertoire was sequenced with immunoSEQ multiplex PCR; TCRdb's copy has only in-frame clones and lacks some. Found here are 7,300 or so clones, roughly 61% of them singletons; the top ten hold approximately 40%. Antigens for these TCRs are unknown. The sample comprised cultured CD8+ T cells derived from PBMCs. The receptor set was obtained from a male donor with HIV. Each CDR3 is given with its conserved first and last residue. D genes are given only for firm matches. Only some rows state a clone size, as once, few, many or a class for expanded clones.

j_call,v_call,d_call,clone_size,cdr3_aa,cdr3_nt
TRBJ2-7,TRBV5-4,TRBD2,.,CASSFAGGNEQYF,TGTGCCAGCAGCTTTGCGGGGGGCAACGAGCAGTACTTC
TRBJ1-1,TRBV5-4,TRBD1,few,CASSLDRGQANTEAFF,TGTGCCAGCAGCTTGGATAGGGGACAGGCGAACACTGAAGCTTTCTTT
TRBJ1-2,TRBV27,.,.,CASSLSAGSSGGYTF,TGTGCCAGCAGTTTAAGCGCAGGGTCGTCGGGTGGCTACACCTTC
TRBJ2-7,TRBV23-1,TRBD1,.,CASNTGVYEQYF,TGCGCCAGCAATACAGGGGTCTACGAGCAGTACTTC
TRBJ1-2,TRBV7-3,.,.,CAVDGGGLAGYTF,TGTGCCGTAGATGGGGGCGGGCTAGCTGGCTACACCTTC
TRBJ2-7,TRBV20-1,.,.,CSARSSYEQYF,TGCAGTGCTAGATCCTCCTACGAGCAGTACTTC
TRBJ2-5,TRBV5-1,.,.,CASSRNQGRGETQYF,TGCGCCAGCAGCAGGAACCAGGGGAGGGGAGAGACCCAGTACTTC
TRBJ2-3,TRBV7-2,.,.,CASSLALTDTQYF,TGTGCCAGCAGCTTAGCGCTAACAGATACGCAGTATTTT
TRBJ2-7,TRBV28,.,.,CASSTLSGPAYEQYF,TGTGCCAGCAGCACCCTCAGCGGGCCCGCCTACGAGCAGTACTTC
TRBJ2-2,TRBV12-5,.,.,CASGGLGTGELFF,TGTGCTAGTGGTGGACTGGGTACCGGGGAGCTGTTTTTT
TRBJ1-3,TRBV7-9,TRBD1,.,CASSLGQGIDTIYF,TGTGCCAGCAGCCTTGGACAGGGTATAGACACCATATATTTT
TRBJ2-1,TRBV7-9,.,few,CASSLGDFPYNEQFF,TGTGCCAGCAGCTTAGGAGACTTCCCATACAATGAGCAGTTCTTC
TRBJ1-1,TRBV19,.,.,CASNHQGMNTEAFF,TGTGCCAGTAATCATCAGGGAATGAACACTGAAGCTTTCTTT
TRBJ2-2,TRBV4-3,.,.,CASSLTGAGELFF,TGCGCCAGCAGCCTCACCGGGGCCGGGGAGCTGTTTTTT
TRBJ1-6,TRBV30,.,few,CALEEKGSFSPLHF,TGTGCGCTGGAAGAGAAGGGTAGTTTTTCACCCCTCCACTTT
TRBJ2-5,TRBV5-4,TRBD2,.,CASSLGLAGAETQYF,TGTGCCAGCAGCTTAGGACTAGCGGGAGCAGAGACCCAGTACTTC
TRBJ2-7,TRBV7-9,TRBD1,once,CASSSGQVKYEQYF,TGTGCCAGCAGCTCCGGACAGGTTAAGTACGAGCAGTACTTC
TRBJ2-5,TRBV28,TRBD2,.,CASSLLVGGETQYF,TGTGCCAGCAGTTTGCTGGTGGGGGGGGAGACCCAGTACTTC
TRBJ2-5,TRBV2,TRBD1,.,CASSPAFGTGDETQYF,TGTGCCAGCAGCCCCGCCTTCGGGACAGGGGACGAGACCCAGTACTTC
TRBJ1-5,TRBV27,.,few,CASREAGSNQPQHF,TGTGCCAGCCGGGAGGCAGGGAGCAATCAGCCCCAGCATTTT
TRBJ2-2,TRBV15,.,once,CATSRDPATGELFF,TGTGCCACCAGCAGAGATCCGGCCACCGGGGAGCTGTTTTTT
TRBJ2-7,TRBV6-1,TRBD1,.,CASSGTGYEQYF,TGTGCCAGCAGCGGGACAGGCTACGAGCAGTACTTC
TRBJ2-7,TRBV15,TRBD2,.,CATGTSGRWEQYF,TGTGCCACCGGGACTAGCGGGCGTTGGGAGCAGTACTTC
TRBJ2-7,TRBV11-2,TRBD1,.,CASSATGQGDYEQYF,TGTGCCAGCAGCGCTACGGGACAGGGGGACTACGAGCAGTACTTC
TRBJ2-7,TRBV28,TRBD2,.,CASSLTSSNYEQYF,TGTGCCAGCAGTTTGACTAGCTCCAACTACGAGCAGTACTTC
TRBJ2-7,TRBV6-6,.,.,CASGRSSPGEQYF,TGTGCCAGCGGACGGAGTTCCCCCGGGGAGCAGTACTTC
TRBJ2-1,TRBV12-5,.,.,CASGCRELPYNEQFF,TGTGCTAGTGGTTGCCGGGAGCTTCCTTACAATGAGCAGTTCTTC
TRBJ2-3,TRBV13,TRBD2,.,CASSLGRGGTDTQYF,TGTGCCAGCAGCTTAGGACGGGGGGGCACAGATACGCAGTATTTT
TRBJ2-7,TRBV30,TRBD1,.,CASYLADRPAYEQYF,TGTGCCTCGTACCTCGCGGACAGGCCCGCCTACGAGCAGTACTTC
TRBJ1-1,TRBV7-2,.,.,CASSPAGIGTEAFF,TGTGCCAGCAGCCCCGCGGGGATCGGCACTGAAGCTTTCTTT
TRBJ2-1,TRBV4-2,.,.,CASSQDFRETYNEQFF,TGTGCCAGCAGCCAAGATTTTCGCGAAACTTACAATGAGCAGTTCTTC
TRBJ2-3,TRBV6-5,.,few,CASSPGLRDGTQYF,TGTGCCAGCAGTCCTGGACTGAGAGACGGTACGCAGTATTTT